This TCR beta chain was obtained from a study of T cell responses to AZD1222 COVID-19 vaccine (dated by TCRdb to the early 2020s). For context, the study as a whole: TCR sequencing covered fewer than 250 trial participants: some 210 given two doses of AZD1222 and approximately 26 given two doses of MenACWY control vaccine. Enrollment into the trials was organized by age into subgroups of 18-55, 56-69 and 70-plus years, and those subgroups contained roughly 160, 29 and 62 TCR-sequenced participants, respectively.

Spanning cysteine to phenylalanine, the CDR3 consists of 15 amino acids. Kept here is only the CDR3 DNA, which spans 45 bases and is read in frame from base 1. Ends trimmed: V by 4 bases, J by 10 bases; bases unmatched to a gene: 8. Via the germline V gene, CDR1 is SGHRS and CDR2 YFSETQ. The time point label corresponds to: about 28 days (+/-7) after the second vaccine dose. AZD1222 recipients given second doses at about 4 weeks or at about 12 weeks were pooled, since spike-specific TCR depth and breadth were not found to differ between the two schedules. Vaccinee samples came from UK trials COV001 and COV002, including a single-blind randomized controlled phase 2/3 trial of AZD1222 (ChAdOx1 nCoV-19) in healthy adults. For TCRbeta chain sequencing, PBMC samples from trial participants were taken at day 0 and at day 28 after the second dose. Findings and caveats that apply to the study as a whole: Most participants were white British and females outnumbered males, and the authors suggested that clonal diversity may have been underestimated. After two AZD1222 doses, both the breadth and the depth of spike-specific TCRs were significantly higher than at day 0 and than in MenACWY recipients. Epitopes outside the regions mutated in the B.1.351 and B.1.1.7 variants were reportedly recognized by nearly half of the unique spike-specific TCRs. Because no day 14 peak-response samples were available, repertoires were characterized only after the peak T cell response. The vaccine-associated CD4 TCRs covered the entire spike protein, and the dominant responses fell in regions 160-218 and 743-854. Conclusions about previously exposed vaccinees are limited, since just five or six AZD1222 recipients were seropositive for SARS-CoV-2 at baseline. The 56-69-year group was small, and its depth increase did not reach significance, likely because of low power.

As regards this clone: Its antigen is unknown. No clone much larger than this one lies a single base away; base qualities are absent.

The CDR3 regions of human TCRbeta chains were subjected to immunosequencing. The study's processing was this. TCRs in the repertoires were matched against a reference library of SARS-CoV-2-specific TCRs that had been generated with the MIRA antigen-specificity platform. Breadth was defined as the fraction of unique TCRs that were SARS-CoV-2-associated, and depth was defined as the fraction of total T cells that were SARS-CoV-2-associated. Using the MIRA data, each spike-specific TCR was mapped to the spike region that the TCR reacts to and placed in a CD4 or CD8 class. Log10-transformed breadth and depth values were compared by one-way ANOVA with Sidak's multiple comparisons tests. Sourced from immuneACCESS, this table was stored by TCRdb with only in-frame sequences that have V and J called. A share of the clones is absent; for the studies checked, an unresolved V gene accounts for under half, and the remainder has no known explanation. V, J and clone size are those of that table, while D and trimming were read from the DNA. The sample profile shows some 180,000 clones; around 90% of them were found once. The ten most abundant clones make up more than 1.5% of the sample.

The specimen was peripheral blood, collected 28 days after the second AZD1222 dose. The clonotype originates from an adult who received the AZD1222 COVID-19 vaccine. The rearranged segments are TRBV5-1 and TRBJ2-1, and TRBD2 aligns with 13 junction nucleotides. The CDR3 protein is CASSPLTSGGAEQFF. The nucleotide sequence reads TGCGCCAGCAGCCCGCTCACTAGCGGGGGGGCGGAGCAGTTCTTC.